Below are 3 T cell receptor beta chains sequenced from a single sample in a study of response to subunit inactivated influenza vaccine. MiXCR, applied by TCRdb to the RT-PCR reads, yields one record per CDR3 protein. The top ten hold about 9.4% of the sample, which has 280,000 or so distinct CDR3 sequences, 21% seen once. Here the sequenced sample was PBMCs from blood, taken 21 months after vaccination. Receptors were obtained from a man in his fifties or sixties who received an inactivated influenza vaccine.

This clonotype was seen a handful of times. This chain links TRBV5-1 with TRBJ1-5, with a weak D call TRBD1 (6 bases). CDR1 is SGHRS and CDR2 is YFSETQ in the germline V gene. This CDR3 is built from 13 residues. V lost 2 bases to trimming and J lost 7 bases, with 10 bases between them. CDR3 DNA: TGCGCCAGCAGCTTCAGGGGCGAGCAGCCCCAGCATTTT. Translated: CASSFRGEQPQHF.

This clonotype has only a few counts. DNA for the CDR3: TGTGCCAGCAGCTTGGAACTACGACTCTACAATGAGCAGTTCTTC. Translated, it gives CASSLELRLYNEQFF. The V call is TRBV5-6, the J call TRBJ2-1, with unresolved D. V was pared by 0 bases and J by 3 bases, with 10 bases between. From germline, CDR1 is SGHDT and CDR2 YYEEEE. This CDR3 has 15 residues.

This chain connects TRBV14 to TRBJ2-7, with D unclear. The V end lost 5 bases, the J end lost 0 bases, and 11 bases lay between the germline ends. This CDR3 region has 14 residues. Germline V gene data show CDR1 as SGHDN and CDR2 as FVKESK. The chain's CDR3 is CASSSDWASYEQYF. As DNA, the CDR3 is TGTGCCAGCAGCTCCGACTGGGCCTCCTACGAGCAGTACTTC.